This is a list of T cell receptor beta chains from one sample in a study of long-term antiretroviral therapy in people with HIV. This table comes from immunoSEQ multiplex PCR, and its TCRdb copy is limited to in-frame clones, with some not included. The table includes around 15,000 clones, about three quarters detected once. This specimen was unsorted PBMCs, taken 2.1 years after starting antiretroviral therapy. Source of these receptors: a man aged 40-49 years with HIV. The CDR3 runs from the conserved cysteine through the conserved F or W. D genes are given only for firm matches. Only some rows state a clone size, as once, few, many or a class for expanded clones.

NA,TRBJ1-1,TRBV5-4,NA,TGTGCCAGCCGGCCGGAGGGGGGGCAAGACACTGAAGCTTTCTTT,CASRPEGGQDTEAFF
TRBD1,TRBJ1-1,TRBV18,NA,TGTGCCAGCTCACAACAGGGACAGGGGGTTTTCGCCACTGAAGCTTTCTTT,CASSQQGQGVFATEAFF
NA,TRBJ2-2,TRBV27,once,TGTGCCAGCAGTTTATATGGGGGCGGGGAGCTGTTTTTT,CASSLYGGGELFF
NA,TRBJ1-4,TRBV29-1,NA,TGCAGCGTTTCAAAGTCGGGTGTCGAAAAACTGTTTTTT,CSVSKSGVEKLFF
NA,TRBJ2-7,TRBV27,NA,TGTGCCAGCAGTTTAGTTTGGGGGGCCAACGAGCAGTACTTC,CASSLVWGANEQYF
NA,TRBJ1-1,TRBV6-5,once,TGTGCCAGCAGTTCCGGGAGTGGGCAGGGGTGGGCTGAAGCTTTCTTT,CASSSGSGQGWAEAFF
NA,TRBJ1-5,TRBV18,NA,TGTGCCAGCTCACCAAACAGGAGCGCTCCCAATCAGCCCCAGCATTTT,CASSPNRSAPNQPQHF
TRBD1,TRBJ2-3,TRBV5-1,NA,TGCGCCAGCAGCCCTGGACAGGTAGTCACAGATACGCAGTATTTT,CASSPGQVVTDTQYF
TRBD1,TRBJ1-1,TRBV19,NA,TGTGCCAGTAGTTTCGAGGGGGCCGGGAACACTGAAGCTTTCTTT,CASSFEGAGNTEAFF
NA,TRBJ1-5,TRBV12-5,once,TGTGCTAGTGGCCCCCAGGGACAGCCCCAGCATTTT,CASGPQGQPQHF
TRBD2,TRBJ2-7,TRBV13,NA,TGTGCCAGCTCATCCCTACGGGGGGAAGGTAGCGAGCAGTACTTC,CASSSLRGEGSEQYF
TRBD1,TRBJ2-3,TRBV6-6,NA,TGTGCCAGCACCCACACCCCGGGACAGGTGTCAGATACGCAGTATTTT,CASTHTPGQVSDTQYF
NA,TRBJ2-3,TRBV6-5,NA,TGTGCCAGCAGTTACGACGCGTACACAGATACGCAGTATTTT,CASSYDAYTDTQYF
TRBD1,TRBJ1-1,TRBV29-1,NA,TGCAGCGTTGAGTACCGGGACAGGGTTCTCGAAGCTTTCTTT,CSVEYRDRVLEAFF
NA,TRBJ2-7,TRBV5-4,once,TGTGCCAGCAGCTCAGCAGGTCCTTCATCCTACGAGCAGTACTTC,CASSSAGPSSYEQYF
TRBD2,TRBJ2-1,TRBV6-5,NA,TGTGCCAGCAGTTCACCGGGACTAGTTCCCTACAATGAGCAGTTCTTC,CASSSPGLVPYNEQFF
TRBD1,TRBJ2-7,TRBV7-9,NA,TGTGCCAGCAGCCTATATCAGGGGGTTCATTCCTACGAGCAGTACTTC,CASSLYQGVHSYEQYF
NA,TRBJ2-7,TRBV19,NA,TGTGCCAGTCGGGGTAGTGCCCTCTACGAGCAGTACTTC,CASRGSALYEQYF
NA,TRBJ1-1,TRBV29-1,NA,TGCAGCGTTCGGGACATAGGCACTGAAGCTTTCTTT,CSVRDIGTEAFF
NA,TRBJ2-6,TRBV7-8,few,TGTGCCAGCAGCTCACAGGAGTCTGGGGCCAACGTCCTGACTTTC,CASSSQESGANVLTF
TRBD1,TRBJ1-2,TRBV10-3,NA,TGTGCCATCAGCCCGGGACAGGGAAATAGCTATGGCTACACCTTC,CAISPGQGNSYGYTF
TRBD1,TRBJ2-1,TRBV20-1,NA,TGCAGTGCTAGAGAAGGGGGCGAGCAGTTCTTC,CSAREGGEQFF
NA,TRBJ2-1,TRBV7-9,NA,TGTGCCAGCAGCCCCTGGGGATGGGAAAACAATGAGCAGTTCTTC,CASSPWGWENNEQFF
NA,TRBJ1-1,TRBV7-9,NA,TGTGCCAGCAGCTCTGACCGGGCACGTTTT,CASSSDRARF